This TCR beta chain was captured in a study of T cells after yellow fever vaccination. On the study more broadly: Fractions containing few cells were prepared with SMART-Seq v4 Ultra Low Input. General study results and limits: Peaking on day 5 versus 15, the secondary response was faster but weaker. A small proportion of clonotypes was detected in both the CD4 and CD8 compartments.

Each CDR3 protein gets one entry after TCRdb re-called the 5' RACE reads with MiXCR. The data show hundreds of thousands of distinct CDR3 sequences, about 13% seen once. Germline V gene lookup returns CDR1 SEHNR and CDR2 FQNEAQ (reference sequence). The ends were cut back, 6 bases at V and 0 bases at J, with 14 bases in the middle. This CDR3 is built from 15 residues. As to this clonotype: Its antigen is not known.

Sequenced material: PBMCs, taken on the day of the yellow fever booster vaccination. This clonotype was sampled from a man aged 25-40 years who received the YFV17D yellow fever vaccine. The gene calls are TRBV7-9 and TRBJ1-1; D is ambiguous. CDR3 nucleotides: TGTGCCAGCAGTATCATCCCCAGGATGAACACTGAAGCTTTCTTT. Protein sequence: CASSIIPRMNTEAFF.